These 26 T cell receptor beta chains originate from one sample sequenced in a study of blood T cell repertoires in COVID-19. Libraries were prepared by immunoSEQ multiplex PCR; TCRdb keeps only in-frame clonotypes and omits some of them. The data show tens of thousands of clones, around 86% seen once. The sequencing sample was made of peripheral blood. The receptors shown here come from a human donor in a cohort sampled during active COVID-19.

The genes are TRBV5-3 and TRBJ1-1, with 8 positions matching TRBD1. TRBV5-3 is an open reading frame whose function is uncertain. V was pared by 4 bases and J by 3 bases, with 14 bases of the junction left unmatched. The CDR3 loop spans 17 amino acids. In DNA form, the CDR3 reads TGTGCCAGAAGCCCGGGGACAGGAACCGTCTTGGACACTGAAGCTTTCTTT. It translates to CARSPGTGTVLDTEAFF.

The V gene is TRBV27, the J gene TRBJ1-2; perhaps TRBD1 as D (6 bases). Germline V gene data show CDR1 as MNHEY and CDR2 as SMNVEV (reference sequence). Trimming left V 8 bases short and J 7 bases short, with 14 bases between. The CDR3 is made up of 12 amino acids. The CDR3 region is CASSGGGSGYTF. The CDR3 DNA is TGTGCCAGCTCGGGGGGGGGCAGTGGCTACACCTTC.

This clone came up once. The chain joins TRBV6-2 or TRBV6-3 to TRBJ2-3; the D is unclear. The CDR3 is 14 residues long. With 4 bases removed from V and 2 bases from J, the gap between germline ends came to 10 bases. Germline CDR1 is MNHEY and CDR2 is SVGEGT. The CDR3 DNA reads as TGTGCCAGCAGTTCACCGCTAACCACAGATACGCAGTATTTT. It yields the protein CASSSPLTTDTQYF.

The CDR3 bases are TGTGCCAGCAGCTTGGGACAGTCGGACACCATATATTTT. It encodes CASSLGQSDTIYF. The chain couples TRBV5-4 to TRBJ1-3, with D perhaps matching TRBD1 (5 bases). The CDR3 is 13 residues long. Germline CDR1 and CDR2: SGHNT and YYREEE (reference sequence). The V end was cut by 0 bases, the J end by 8 bases, with 9 bases between.

The V gene is TRBV5-1, the J gene TRBJ1-1; D is ambiguous. The ends were cut back, 0 bases at V and 3 bases at J, with 9 bases in the middle. Per germline, CDR1 SGHRS and CDR2 YFSETQ. The CDR3 runs 14 residues. The CDR3 reads CASSLVGGDTEAFF. The CDR3 bases are TGCGCCAGCAGCTTGGTGGGAGGAGACACTGAAGCTTTCTTT.

The chain uses TRBV30 and TRBJ2-7; 11 nucleotides line up with TRBD1. The CDR3 contains 19 residues. The trim removed 2 bases at V and 4 bases at J, leaving 19 bases unmatched. Germline CDR1 GTSNPN, CDR2 SVGIG (reference sequence). CDR3 sequence reads: CAWSLGVMVSGTGGYEQYF. CDR3 sequence (DNA): TGTGCCTGGAGTCTAGGAGTAATGGTATCTGGGACAGGGGGATACGAGCAGTACTTC.

V is TRBV10-3 and J is TRBJ2-1; a weak D match, TRBD2 (5 bases). The V and J ends lost 2 bases and 6 bases respectively, with 17 bases between them. This CDR3 comprises 16 residues. Germline values: CDR1 ENHRY, CDR2 SYGVKD. Here the CDR3 reads CAISELATANSNEQFF. CDR3 sequence (DNA): TGTGCCATCAGTGAGCTAGCTACCGCAAACTCCAATGAGCAGTTCTTC.

CDR3 residues: CASSIVSRGISYNEQFF. DNA for the CDR3: TGTGCCAGTAGTATAGTATCAAGGGGCATTTCCTACAATGAGCAGTTCTTC. The genes are TRBV19 and TRBJ2-1, with D possibly being TRBD1 (5 bases). This CDR3 comprises 17 residues. V gave up 1 base and J gave up 1 base, with 14 bases separating them. Germline CDR1 is LNHDA and CDR2 is SQIVND (reference sequence).

This clone was seen just once. The V call is TRBV27, the J call TRBJ2-7; 10 nucleotides agree with TRBD2. Per the germline V gene, CDR1 is MNHEY and CDR2 is SMNVEV (reference sequence). CDR3 size: 13 residues. Germline trimming cut 8 bases from V and 4 bases from J; bases unmatched to any gene: 5. CDR3 sequence: CASGTSGAYEQYF. For the CDR3, the DNA is TGTGCCAGCGGAACTAGCGGGGCATACGAGCAGTACTTC.

The chain joins TRBV5-6 to TRBJ2-7; D unclear. The CDR3 consists of 13 residues. The V end lost 0 bases, the J end lost 1 base, and 5 bases lay between the germline ends. Germline assignment: CDR1 SGHDT and CDR2 YYEEEE. The CDR3 DNA sequence: TGTGCCAGCAGCTTGGCGGTATCCTACGAGCAGTACTTC. It yields the protein CASSLAVSYEQYF.

The gene calls are TRBV24-1 and TRBJ2-1; TRBD2 matches at 11 bases. Trimming at V came to 3 bases and at J to 8 bases, leaving 8 bases not matched to a gene. The germline gives CDR1 KGHDR, CDR2 SFDVKD. CDR3 length equals 16 residues. The CDR3 bases are TGTGCCACCAGTGATCCCCTAGCGGGAGGCTTTGATGAGCAGTTCTTC. Translation: CATSDPLAGGFDEQFF.

For the CDR3, the DNA is TGTGCCACCAGCAGAGAGCGGAGCTTAGATACGCAGTATTTT. Protein product: CATSRERSLDTQYF. This rearrangement joins TRBV15 to TRBJ2-3; D gene ambiguous. There are 14 residues in the CDR3. Trimming took off 0 bases at V and 5 bases at J, with 9 bases between the two ends. The germline gives CDR1 LNHNV, CDR2 YYDKDF (reference sequence).

This sequence joins TRBV30 and TRBJ2-7; the match to TRBD2 covers 7 bases. The germline V gene encodes CDR1 GTSNPN and CDR2 SVGIG (reference sequence). There are 13 residues in the CDR3. With V trimmed by 8 bases and J by 0 bases, 7 bases remained unmatched. The CDR3 sequence: CAGSAGHSYEQYF. The CDR3, as DNA: TGTGCCGGCTCAGCGGGGCACTCCTACGAGCAGTACTTC.

This clone appeared a single time. V gene TRBV4-2 combines with J gene TRBJ2-3, with D perhaps TRBD2 (6 bases). V was trimmed by 5 bases and J by 2 bases, leaving 11 bases between them. The CDR3 extends over 14 amino acids. In germline, CDR1 is LGHNA, CDR2 YNFKEQ. CDR3 coding DNA: TGTGCCAGCAGCTCGGGCGGGGCCACAGATACGCAGTATTTT. Its translation is CASSSGGATDTQYF.

The chain recombines TRBV6-1 with TRBJ2-4; D may be TRBD2 (6 bases). Looked up from germline, CDR1 is MNHNS and CDR2 is SASEGT. Trimming cost V 1 base and J 8 bases, with 15 bases left between them. The CDR3 extends over 15 amino acids. The CDR3 reads CASSEDLGSGDIQYF. The DNA for the CDR3 is TGTGCCAGCAGTGAAGATCTCGGGAGTGGCGACATTCAGTACTTC.

The chain has TRBV5-1 and TRBJ2-2; the D gene is possibly TRBD2 (6 bases). Germline V gives CDR1 SGHRS, CDR2 YFSETQ. V lost 2 bases and J lost 2, with 16 bases in between. CDR3 length equals 17 residues. Here the CDR3 DNA reads TGCGCCAGCAGCTTTTCCCAAGCGGGTCCCAACACCGGGGAGCTGTTTTTT. It specifies CASSFSQAGPNTGELFF.

The rearrangement links TRBV20-1 to TRBJ1-2; TRBD1 might be the D (5 bases). The CDR3 is 10 amino acids. Trimming removed 8 bases at V and 10 bases at J, with 14 bases between. Germline CDR1 and CDR2: DFQATT and SNEGSKA (reference sequence). The CDR3: CSTSTDSYTF. CDR3 DNA: TGCAGTACATCGACAGATTCCTACACCTTC.

This chain connects TRBV28 to TRBJ2-5, with unresolved D. Looked up from germline, CDR1 is MDHEN and CDR2 is SYDVKM. V was cut by 5 bases and J by 3 bases, with 10 bases left in between. The CDR3 contains 13 residues. This CDR3 is CASSGRVKETQYF. The CDR3 bases are TGTGCCAGCAGTGGCCGGGTCAAAGAGACCCAGTACTTC.

This clone showed up just once. The same CDR3 can be traced to other DNA sequences in this sample. The gene calls are TRBV5-1 and TRBJ1-1; possible D gene TRBD1, 5 bases. Germline V gives CDR1 SGHRS, CDR2 YFSETQ. Between the trimmed V and J ends, which lost 0 bases and 0 bases, there was a span of 6 bases. The CDR3 consists of 14 residues. The DNA of the CDR3 is TGCGCCAGCAGCTTGGGACAGATGAACACTGAAGCTTTCTTT. This sequence encodes CASSLGQMNTEAFF.

This CDR3 reads CASSYSPGENYEQYF. CDR3 sequence (DNA): TGTGCCAGCAGTTACTCTCCAGGGGAAAACTACGAGCAGTACTTC. The chain combines TRBV6-5 with TRBJ2-7; perhaps TRBD1 as D (6 bases). Germline V gene data show CDR1 as MNHEY and CDR2 as SVGAGI. V was pared by 0 bases and J by 3 bases, with 12 bases between. The length of the CDR3 is 15 residues.

The chain is built from TRBV5-5 and TRBJ1-4; 7 bases are shared with TRBD1. Germline V gene lookup returns CDR1 SGHKS and CDR2 YYEKEE (reference sequence). J lost 7 bases, V lost 0 bases, and 6 bases had no gene match. The CDR3 totals 15 residues. The CDR3 region has the DNA TGTGCCAGCAGCTTGGAGGGAACAGGGGCTGAAAAACTGTTTTTT. Translation gives CASSLEGTGAEKLFF.

V usage is TRBV18 and J usage is TRBJ2-7, with unresolved D. V gave up 4 bases and J gave up 4 bases, with 11 bases separating them. The CDR3 loop spans 13 amino acids. Germline V CDR1 and CDR2: KGHSH, LQKENI. The CDR3 protein is CASSRASRYEQYF. In DNA, the CDR3 is TGTGCCAGCTCACGCGCGTCTCGTTACGAGCAGTACTTC. Filled out from reference TRBV18 and TRBJ2-7, the complete variable domain reads NAGVMQNPRHLVRRRGQEARLRCSPMKGHSHVYWYRQLPEEGLKFMVYLQKENIIDESGMPKERFSAEFPKEGPSILRIQQVVRGDSAAYFCASSRASRYEQYFGPGTRLTVT.

The table lists this clone with a count of one. The J gene is TRBJ2-2, the V gene TRBV10-2, with 12 bases matching TRBD2. Unmatched junction bases numbered 13, after V lost 5 bases and J lost 6 bases. The CDR3 has 18 amino acids. Germline values: CDR1 WSHSY, CDR2 SAAADI. The chain's CDR3 is CASSKTSGRPSGAGELFF. The CDR3 DNA is TGCGCCAGCAGTAAAACTAGCGGGAGGCCAAGTGGAGCCGGGGAGCTGTTTTTT.

This clone has only one observation. J is TRBJ2-6 and V is TRBV19; TRBD1 is a possible D gene (6 bases). Per germline, CDR1 LNHDA and CDR2 SQIVND (reference sequence). CDR3 length: 16 amino acids. Trimming left V 6 bases short and J 0 bases short, with 12 bases between. This CDR3 reads CASSSDRSSGANVLTF. CDR3 bases: TGTGCCAGTAGCTCCGACAGGAGCTCTGGGGCCAACGTCCTGACTTTC.

The chain has TRBV7-2 and TRBJ1-2; D is possibly TRBD1 (5 bases). Germline CDR1 is SGHTA and CDR2 is FQGNSA. This CDR3 is 15 amino acids long. Trimming took 1 base from V and 7 from J, leaving 16 bases between them. In DNA, the CDR3 is TGTGCCAGCAGCTTAGATCAGGGTGTCGTGGGTGGCTACACCTTC. This translates into CASSLDQGVVGGYTF.

The J gene is TRBJ2-5, the V gene TRBV5-1; 11 bases fit TRBD2. The CDR3 has 16 residues. CDR1 is SGHRS and CDR2 is YFSETQ in the germline V gene. With 0 bases clipped from V and 5 bases from J, the junction kept 6 bases outside the gene matches. In DNA, the CDR3 is TGCGCCAGCAGCTTGGGGCTAGCGGGAGGTCGGGAGACCCAGTACTTC. Protein: CASSLGLAGGRETQYF.